This T cell receptor (beta chain) was sequenced for a study of blood T cell repertoires in COVID-19. Study context: Samples taken during acute and convalescent COVID-19 were collected in the United States, Italy and Spain. T cells, B-cell-depleted T cells, or PBMCs provided the cDNA or gDNA that served as material.

Original handling: Scientists estimated how many nucleated cells there were by amplifying reference gene primers. Profiling relied on immunoSEQ multiplex PCR, and the TCRdb table lists in-frame clones only, not all of them. The V and J calls and clone size were taken over from that table, and D and trimming were inferred from the DNA. The sample lists about 75,000 clones, about nine tenths occurring once. Germline trimming cut 0 bases from V and 2 bases from J; bases unmatched to any gene: 11. CDR3 length: 18 amino acids. Germline CDR1 is SGHDT and CDR2 is YYEEEE. The rearrangement links TRBV5-6 to TRBJ2-3; TRBD2 agrees at 8 bases. The clonotype originates from a human donor in a cohort sampled during active COVID-19. Sequencing was carried out using peripheral blood. The CDR3 DNA follows: TGTGCCAGCAGCTTGGATTTATGGCGGGAGGCACACACAGATACGCAGTATTTT. Translating it yields CASSLDLWREAHTDTQYF.